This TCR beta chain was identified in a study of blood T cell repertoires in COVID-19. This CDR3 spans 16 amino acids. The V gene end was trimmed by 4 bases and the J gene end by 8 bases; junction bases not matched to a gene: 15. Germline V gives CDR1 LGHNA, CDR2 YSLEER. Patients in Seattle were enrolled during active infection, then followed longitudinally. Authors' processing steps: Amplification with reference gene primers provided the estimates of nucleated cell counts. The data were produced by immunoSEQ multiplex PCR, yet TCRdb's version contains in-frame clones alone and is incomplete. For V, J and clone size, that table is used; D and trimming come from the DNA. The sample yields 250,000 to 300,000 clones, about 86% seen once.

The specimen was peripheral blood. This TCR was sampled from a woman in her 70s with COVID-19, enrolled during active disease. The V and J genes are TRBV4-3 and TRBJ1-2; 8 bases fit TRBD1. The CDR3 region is CASSLQGASARRGYTF. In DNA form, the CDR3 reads TGCGCCAGCAGCCTCCAGGGGGCGTCGGCACGGCGCGGCTACACCTTC.